This T cell receptor beta chain originates from a study of blood T cell repertoires in COVID-19. The germline V and J ends were trimmed by 5 bases and 4 bases, with 11 bases remaining between them. The germline V gene encodes CDR1 SEHNR and CDR2 FQNEAQ (reference sequence). This CDR3 spans 13 amino acids. TCRdb keeps only in-frame clones here, not all; method: immunoSEQ multiplex PCR. This table has 75,000 to 100,000 clones, approximately 86% appearing once. The material sequenced was peripheral blood. The sequence was collected from a man older than 75 with acute or convalescent COVID-19. The chain couples TRBV7-9 to TRBJ1-2; no reliable D call. The DNA for the CDR3 is TGTGCCAGCAGCCCCTCCCGGGGCTATGGCTACACCTTC. This translates into CASSPSRGYGYTF.